This record looks at one T cell receptor (beta chain) sequence and its context. Its antigen target is currently unknown. Base quality data are lacking; no much larger clone is found one base away. The sample originates from a study of technical replicates of blood from a handful of donors listed by TCRdb under 2017. Libraries came from the immunoSEQ multiplex PCR assay. TCRdb provides this immuneACCESS table in a form limited to in-frame rearrangements. Some clones are lacking; in checked studies, under half of them reflect an unresolved V gene, and why the rest are absent is not known. The table for this sample lists roughly 80,000 clones; approximately 89% of them were counted only once. 0.41% of the sample comes from the top ten. CDR1 SGHTA and CDR2 FQGNSA were looked up in the germline V gene. The CDR3 runs 12 residues from the cysteine to the phenylalanine. This entry keeps only the CDR3 DNA: 36 bases, framed from base 1. The trim is 5 bases for V and 4 bases for J, with a gap of 6 bases between the germline ends.

The sequenced sample was T cells isolated from PBMCs. The chain uses TRBV7-2 and TRBJ1-5, with the D gene uncertain. The TCR comes from a human donor in good health. The DNA reads TGTGCCAGCAGCGGCATGAATCAGCCCCAGCATTTT. This translates into CASSGMNQPQHF.